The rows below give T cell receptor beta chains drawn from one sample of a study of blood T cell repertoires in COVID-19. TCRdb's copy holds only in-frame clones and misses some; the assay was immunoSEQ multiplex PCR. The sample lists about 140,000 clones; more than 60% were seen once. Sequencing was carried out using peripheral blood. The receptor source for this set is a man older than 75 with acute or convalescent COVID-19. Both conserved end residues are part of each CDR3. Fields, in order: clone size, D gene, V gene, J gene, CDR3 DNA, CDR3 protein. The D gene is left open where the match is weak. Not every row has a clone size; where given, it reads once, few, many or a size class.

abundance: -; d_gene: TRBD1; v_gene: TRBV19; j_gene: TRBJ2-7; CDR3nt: TGTGCCAGTAGTATCGGGGGACAGGGGACCTACGAGCAGTACTTC; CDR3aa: CASSIGGQGTYEQYF
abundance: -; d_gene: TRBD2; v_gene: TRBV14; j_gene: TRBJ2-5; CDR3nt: TGTGCCAGCAGCACCAACCTAGCGGGGCTGGGAGAGACCCAGTACTTC; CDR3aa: CASSTNLAGLGETQYF
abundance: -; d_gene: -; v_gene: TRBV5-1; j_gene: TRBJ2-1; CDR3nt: TGCGCCAGCAGCTCCCAACAGGGTCCCGGTGAGCAGTTCTTC; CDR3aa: CASSSQQGPGEQFF
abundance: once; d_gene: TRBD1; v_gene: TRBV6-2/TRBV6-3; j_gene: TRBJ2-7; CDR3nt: TGTGCCAGCAGTTCCCGCGGCAGGGGGAGATTTCTCTACGAGCAGTACTTC; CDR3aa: CASSSRGRGRFLYEQYF
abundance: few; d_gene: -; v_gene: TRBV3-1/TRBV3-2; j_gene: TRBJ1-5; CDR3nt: TGTGCCAGCAGCCGGGGGGGCTTGAGCAATCAGCCCCAGCATTTT; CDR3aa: CASSRGGLSNQPQHF
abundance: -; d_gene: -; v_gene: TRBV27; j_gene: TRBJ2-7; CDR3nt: TGTGCCAGCAGTTTCCGACAGGGAGCGGGCGAGCAGTACTTC; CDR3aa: CASSFRQGAGEQYF
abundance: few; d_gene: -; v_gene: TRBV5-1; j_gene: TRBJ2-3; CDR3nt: TGCGCCAGCGGAAGGGGGGGGAGCACAGATACGCAGTATTTT; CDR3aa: CASGRGGSTDTQYF
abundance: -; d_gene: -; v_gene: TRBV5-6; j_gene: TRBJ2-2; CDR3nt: TGTGCCAGCAGCTTGTCCAAGGGGGCGAACACCGGGGAGCTGTTTTTT; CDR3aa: CASSLSKGANTGELFF
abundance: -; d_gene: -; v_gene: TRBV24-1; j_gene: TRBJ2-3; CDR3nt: TGTGCCACCAGTGACAGGGCTACAGATACGCAGTATTTT; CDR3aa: CATSDRATDTQYF
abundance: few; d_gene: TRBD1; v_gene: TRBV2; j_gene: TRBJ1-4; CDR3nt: TGTGCCAGCAGTGAGGGGACAGGGAATGAAAAACTGTTTTTT; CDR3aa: CASSEGTGNEKLFF
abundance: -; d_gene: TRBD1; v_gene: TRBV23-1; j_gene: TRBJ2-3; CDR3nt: TGCGCCACCAAACCGGGACAGGGGATATACAGATACAAGCAGTATTTT; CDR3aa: CATKPGQGIYRYKQYF
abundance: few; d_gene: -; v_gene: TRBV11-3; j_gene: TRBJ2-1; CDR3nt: TGTGCCAGCAGCTTAATTAGTGCAGGGCCAGTGGAGCAGTTCTTC; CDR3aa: CASSLISAGPVEQFF
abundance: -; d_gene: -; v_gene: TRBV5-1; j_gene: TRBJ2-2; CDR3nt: TGCGCCAGCAGCTTGGAACAGTACACCGGGGAGCTGTTTTTT; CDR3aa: CASSLEQYTGELFF
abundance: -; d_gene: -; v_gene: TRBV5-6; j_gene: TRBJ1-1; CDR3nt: TGTGCCAGCAGCACCGCAGGGTTCACTGAAGCTTTCTTT; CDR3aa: CASSTAGFTEAFF
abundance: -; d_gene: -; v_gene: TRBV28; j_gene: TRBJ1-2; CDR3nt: TGTGCCAGCACCAGGGGCTCGTATGGCTACACCTTC; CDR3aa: CASTRGSYGYTF
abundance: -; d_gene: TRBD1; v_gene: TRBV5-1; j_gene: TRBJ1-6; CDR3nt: TGCGCCAGCAGCTTGGGACAGGGAAATTCACCCCTCCACTTT; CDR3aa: CASSLGQGNSPLHF
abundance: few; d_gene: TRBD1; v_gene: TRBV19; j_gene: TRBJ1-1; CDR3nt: TGTGCCAGTATCGGACAGGGTTACGTCGAAGCTTTCTTT; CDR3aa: CASIGQGYVEAFF
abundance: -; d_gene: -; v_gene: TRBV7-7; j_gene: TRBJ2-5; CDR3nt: TGTGCCAGCAGCTACTCCATACATGCGGAAGAGACCCAGTACTTC; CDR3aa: CASSYSIHAEETQYF
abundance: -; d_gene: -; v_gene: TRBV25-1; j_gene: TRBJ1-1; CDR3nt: TGTGCCAGCAGTGTTCAGAACACTGAAGCTTTCTTT; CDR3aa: CASSVQNTEAFF
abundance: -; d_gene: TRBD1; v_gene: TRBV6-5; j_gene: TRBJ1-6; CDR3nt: TGTGCCAGCAGTATGGGACAGGGAAAGGTCTCACCCCTCCACTTT; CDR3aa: CASSMGQGKVSPLHF
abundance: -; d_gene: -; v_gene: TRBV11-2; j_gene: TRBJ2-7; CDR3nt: TGTGCCAGCAGCTTAGAACTCCTAGTTAGGGAGCAGTACTTC; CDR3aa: CASSLELLVREQYF
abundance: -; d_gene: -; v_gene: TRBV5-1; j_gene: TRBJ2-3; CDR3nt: TGCGCCAGCAGCGCGGGATCCTCTAGCACAGATACGCAGTATTTT; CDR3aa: CASSAGSSSTDTQYF
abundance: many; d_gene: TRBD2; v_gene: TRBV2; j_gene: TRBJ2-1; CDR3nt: TGTGCCAGCAGAATCACTGGAGCGGGGGGTGAGCAGTTCTTC; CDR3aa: CASRITGAGGEQFF
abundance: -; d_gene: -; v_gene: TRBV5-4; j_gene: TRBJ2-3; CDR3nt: TGTGCCAGCAGCTTTGGGCAGTCCGGTTATACGCAGTATTTT; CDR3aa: CASSFGQSGYTQYF
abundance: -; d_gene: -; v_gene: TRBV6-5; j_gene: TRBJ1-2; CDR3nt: TGTGCCAGCAGAAAAACAGGGCTTGGGGATGGCTACACCTTC; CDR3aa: CASRKTGLGDGYTF
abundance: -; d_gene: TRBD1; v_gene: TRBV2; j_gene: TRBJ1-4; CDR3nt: TGTGCGACGGGGACAGGGGGTTTTGATGAAAAACTGTTTTTT; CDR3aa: CATGTGGFDEKLFF
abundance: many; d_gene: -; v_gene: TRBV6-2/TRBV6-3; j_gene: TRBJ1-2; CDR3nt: TGTGCCAGCAGTCAGGACAGTTCGGGCGGCTACACCTTC; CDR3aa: CASSQDSSGGYTF
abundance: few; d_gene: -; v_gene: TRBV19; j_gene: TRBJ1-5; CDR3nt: TGTGCCAGTAGTATACGCAGTCAGGGGAGCAATCAGCCCCAGCATTTT; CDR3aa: CASSIRSQGSNQPQHF
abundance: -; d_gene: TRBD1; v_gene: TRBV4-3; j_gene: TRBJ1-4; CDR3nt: TGCGCCAGCAGCCCTTCGCTCAGGGGGCATGAAAAACTGTTTTTT; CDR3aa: CASSPSLRGHEKLFF
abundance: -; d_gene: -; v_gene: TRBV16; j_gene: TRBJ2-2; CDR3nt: TGTGCCAGCGTAAACAGGGCCAGCGCGAACACCGGGGAGCTGTTTTTT; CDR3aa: CASVNRASANTGELFF
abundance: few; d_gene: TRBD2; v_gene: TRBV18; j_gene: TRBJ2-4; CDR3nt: TGTGCCAGCTCACCGAGGACTAGCGGGGGGGATAAAAACATTCAGTACTTC; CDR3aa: CASSPRTSGGDKNIQYF
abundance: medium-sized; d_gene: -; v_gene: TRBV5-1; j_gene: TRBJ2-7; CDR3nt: TGCGCCAGCAGCCCGGGGATGTCCTACGAGCAGTACTTC; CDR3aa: CASSPGMSYEQYF
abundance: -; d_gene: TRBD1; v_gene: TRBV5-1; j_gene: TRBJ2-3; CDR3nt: TGCGCCAGCAGACCACGGGCAGGGGGTACAGATACGCAGTATTTT; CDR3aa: CASRPRAGGTDTQYF
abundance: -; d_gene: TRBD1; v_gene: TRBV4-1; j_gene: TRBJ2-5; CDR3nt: TGCGCCAGCAGCCTTCAACAGGGGTCGGAGACCCAGTACTTC; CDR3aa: CASSLQQGSETQYF
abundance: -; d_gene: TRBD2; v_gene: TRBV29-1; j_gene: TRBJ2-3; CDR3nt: TGCAGCGTTGTATTGACTAGCGGGGGGCCCACAGATACGCAGTATTTT; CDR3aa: CSVVLTSGGPTDTQYF
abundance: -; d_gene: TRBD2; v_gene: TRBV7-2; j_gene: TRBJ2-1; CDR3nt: TGTGCCAGCAGCTTGCGGCGGGGGGACTCCTACAATGAGCAGTTCTTC; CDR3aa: CASSLRRGDSYNEQFF
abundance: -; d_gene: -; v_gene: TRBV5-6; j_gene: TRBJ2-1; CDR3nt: TGTGCCAGCAGCTTGGGGACACAGTCCTACAATGAGCAGTTCTTC; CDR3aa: CASSLGTQSYNEQFF
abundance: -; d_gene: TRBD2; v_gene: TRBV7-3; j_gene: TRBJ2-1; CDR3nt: TGTGCCAGCAGCTTACTTTCTAGCGGGGGGGCCGATGAGCAGTTCTTC; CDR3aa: CASSLLSSGGADEQFF
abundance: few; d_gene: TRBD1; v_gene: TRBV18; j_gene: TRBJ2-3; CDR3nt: TGTGCCAGCTCACCACCGGGACAGGGGGTCACAGATACGCAGTATTTT; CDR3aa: CASSPPGQGVTDTQYF
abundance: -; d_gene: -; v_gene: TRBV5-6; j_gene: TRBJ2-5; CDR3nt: TGTGCCAGCAGCGTTTTAACAGGATACCAAGAGACCCAGTACTTC; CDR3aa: CASSVLTGYQETQYF
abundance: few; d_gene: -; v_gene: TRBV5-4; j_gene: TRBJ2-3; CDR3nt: TGTGCCAGCAGCGGACAGTTCACAGATACGCAGTATTTT; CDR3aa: CASSGQFTDTQYF
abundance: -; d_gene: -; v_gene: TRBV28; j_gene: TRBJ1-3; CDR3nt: TGTGCCAGCAGTACAGGGTTTTCTGGAAACACCATATATTTT; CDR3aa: CASSTGFSGNTIYF
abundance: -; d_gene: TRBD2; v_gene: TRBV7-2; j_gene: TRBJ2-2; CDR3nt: TGTGCCAGCAGCGAGCGCGGGGGTGCTAGGGAGCTGTTTTTT; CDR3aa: CASSERGGARELFF
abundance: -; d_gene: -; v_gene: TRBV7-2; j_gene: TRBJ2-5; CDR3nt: TGTGCCAGCAGCACCCGACCAGGGCAAGAGACCCAGTACTTC; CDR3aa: CASSTRPGQETQYF
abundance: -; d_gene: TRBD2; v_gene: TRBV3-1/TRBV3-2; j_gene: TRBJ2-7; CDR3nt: TGTGCCAGTGCCGGGAGGACGTACGAGCAGTACTTC; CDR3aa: CASAGRTYEQYF
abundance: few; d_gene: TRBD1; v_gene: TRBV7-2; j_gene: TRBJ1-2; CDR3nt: TGTGCCAGCAGCCCTGACAGGGGCTATGGCTACACCTTC; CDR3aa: CASSPDRGYGYTF
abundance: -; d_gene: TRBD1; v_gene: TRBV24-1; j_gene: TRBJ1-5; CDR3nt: TGTGCCACCAGTGACTCCCGGGACAGGGCTAATAGCAATCAGCCCCAGCATTTT; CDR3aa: CATSDSRDRANSNQPQHF
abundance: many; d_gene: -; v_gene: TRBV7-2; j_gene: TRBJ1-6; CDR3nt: TGTGCCAGCAGCTTAGGCTTGGTCAGGGCTTCACCCCTCCACTTT; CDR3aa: CASSLGLVRASPLHF
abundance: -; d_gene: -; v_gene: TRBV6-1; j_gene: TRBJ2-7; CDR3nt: TGTGCCAGCAGTGAAGGTGTATGGAGCTCCTACGAGCAGTACTTC; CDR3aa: CASSEGVWSSYEQYF
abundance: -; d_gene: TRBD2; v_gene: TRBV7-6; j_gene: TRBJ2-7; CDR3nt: TGTGCCAGCGGTACGGCCAGCGGGGGGCTTTCCGAGCAGTACTTC; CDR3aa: CASGTASGGLSEQYF
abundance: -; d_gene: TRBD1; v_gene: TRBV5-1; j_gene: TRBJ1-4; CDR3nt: TGCGCCAGCAGCCCGGGACAGGGGTATCATGAAAAACTGTTTTTT; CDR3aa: CASSPGQGYHEKLFF
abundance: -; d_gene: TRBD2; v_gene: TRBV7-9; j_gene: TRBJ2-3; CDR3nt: TGTGCCAGCAGTCAAGCGACTAGCGGGGGTGGAGATACGCAGTATTTT; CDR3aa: CASSQATSGGGDTQYF
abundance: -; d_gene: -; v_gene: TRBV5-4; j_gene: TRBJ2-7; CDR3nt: TGTGCCAGCAGCTTGGGACAGTCCTACGAGCAGTACTTC; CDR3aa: CASSLGQSYEQYF
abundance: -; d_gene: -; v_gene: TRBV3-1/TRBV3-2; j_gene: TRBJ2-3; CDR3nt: TGTGCCAGTAAGACGGGACTGTCTAGCACAGATACGCAGTATTTT; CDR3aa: CASKTGLSSTDTQYF
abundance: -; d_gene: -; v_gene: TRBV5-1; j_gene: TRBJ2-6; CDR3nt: TGCGCCAGCAGCTTGGTAACTGGGGCCAACGTCCTGACTTTC; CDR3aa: CASSLVTGANVLTF
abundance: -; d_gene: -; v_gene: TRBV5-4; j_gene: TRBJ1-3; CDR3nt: TGTGCCAACAGCTTGGACGGGGTCTCTGGAAACACCATATATTTT; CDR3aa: CANSLDGVSGNTIYF
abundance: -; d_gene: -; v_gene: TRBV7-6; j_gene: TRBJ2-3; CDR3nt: TGTGCCAGCAGCTTAGTCGGTGCAAGAACCTTTGGAGATACGCAGTATTTT; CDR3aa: CASSLVGARTFGDTQYF
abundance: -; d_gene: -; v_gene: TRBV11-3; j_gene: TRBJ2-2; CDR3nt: TGTGCCAGCAGCCTAAGTTACAACACCGGGGAGCTGTTTTTT; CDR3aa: CASSLSYNTGELFF
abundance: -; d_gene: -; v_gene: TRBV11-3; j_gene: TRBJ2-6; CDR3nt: TGTGCCAGCAGCTTAGGCAGCTCTGGGGCCAACGTCCTGACTTTC; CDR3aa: CASSLGSSGANVLTF